This T cell receptor (beta chain) was found in a study of shared clonotypes between healthy human individuals. The V end was cut by 5 bases, the J end by 6 bases, with 19 bases between. Germline CDR1 reads LNHDA; CDR2 reads SQIVND (reference sequence). The CDR3 length is 15 residues. Naive CD8 cells comprised CD45RO-negative, CCR7-positively selected cells, excluding terminally differentiated effector memory CD45RA+ cells. TCRdb's table, derived via immunoSEQ multiplex PCR, lists solely in-frame clones and lacks some. The sample lists about 2.1 million clones, more than 85% seen once, with approximately 1.7% in the top ten. Overall study findings and caveats: Memory subsets had estimated richness that was generally smaller than that of naive subsets. It was anticipated that sequencing depth would influence how many clonotypes donors shared.

About this clone: The antigen remains unidentified.

This TCR was sampled from a young man in good health. Some clones in this sample may be carry-over from other donors' samples. The sequencing sample was made of naive CD8+ T cells from PBMCs. The J gene is TRBJ1-1, the V gene TRBV19; a possible D gene is TRBD1 (6 bases). The CDR3 loop is CASSFGNREVSEAFF. CDR3 sequence (DNA): TGTGCCAGTAGTTTCGGGAACAGGGAGGTGTCTGAAGCTTTCTTT.